The source of this T cell receptor (beta chain) is a study of TIL therapy for anti-PD-1-resistant metastatic lung cancer. Study-wide findings and caveats: Compared with baseline intratumoral T cells, expanded TIL cultures were more clonal and less diverse (roughly 6.5% vs 31%). Treatment-naive, never-smoker and oncogene-addicted patients were overrepresented in this highly selected cohort.

The immunoSEQ assay was v3. Libraries were sequenced to around 2 million read pairs (survey) or roughly 4.5-6 million (deep). Libraries were prepared by immunoSEQ multiplex PCR; TCRdb keeps only in-frame clonotypes and omits some of them. Among tens of thousands of clones listed, 55% to 75% were seen once. Time point noted: pre-treatment sample, taken before nivolumab and TIL therapy. The tumor samples were excised metastases, mostly pleural nodules or supraclavicular lymph nodes. Stage 4 NSCLC adults joined between late 2017 and 2020. This CDR3 region has 15 residues. Germline CDR1 is SGHNT and CDR2 is YYREEE (reference sequence). Trimming removed 4 bases at V and 2 bases at J, with 16 bases between. A note on this clone: What it binds is not known.

Source: tumor tissue, taken at baseline. The receptor comes from a person between 25 and 79 years old with non-small cell lung cancer. The chain is built from TRBV5-4 and TRBJ2-7; no firm D call. CDR3 sequence: CASSASARGAYEQYF. CDR3 sequence (DNA): TGTGCCAGCAGCGCCTCGGCGCGCGGCGCCTACGAGCAGTACTTC.